The 13 T cell receptor beta chains listed next were all sequenced from one sample in a study of shared clonotypes between healthy human individuals. The method was immunoSEQ multiplex PCR; TCRdb's version includes in-frame clones alone and lacks a portion of them. This table holds about 480,000 clones, less than 85% found once. The sample was PBMCs. All receptors come from a woman between 35 and 50 years old in good health. Some clones in this sample may be carry-over from other donors' samples.

The chain carries TRBV30 and TRBJ1-1; TRBD1 matches 7 bases. The CDR3 covers 14 residues. V dropped 3 bases and J dropped 4; count of bases not matched to a gene: 8. CDR1 is GTSNPN, CDR2 SVGIG, per germline (reference sequence). The CDR3: CAWRWTGRGTEAFF. CDR3 DNA: TGTGCCTGGAGGTGGACAGGCCGGGGCACTGAAGCTTTCTTT.

The chain's CDR3 is CASSDRDGNYGYTF. The CDR3 nucleotides are TGCGCCAGCAGTGACCGGGACGGTAACTATGGCTACACCTTC. This sequence joins TRBV10-2 and TRBJ1-2; perhaps TRBD1 as D (5 bases). The CDR3 sequence is 14 residues long. V was cut by 3 bases and J by 1 base, with 9 bases left in between. The V gene's germline CDR1 is WSHSY and CDR2 SAAADI.

This CDR3 reads CASSFSGRGGVGETQYF. As DNA, the CDR3 is TGTGCCAGCAGCTTTAGCGGGAGAGGGGGGGTAGGAGAGACCCAGTACTTC. V is TRBV11-2 and J is TRBJ2-5, with 9 bases lining up with TRBD2. Trimming at V came to 3 bases and at J to 4 bases, leaving 12 bases not matched to a gene. There are 17 residues in the CDR3. The germline V gene has CDR1 SGHAT and CDR2 FQNNGV.

The sample holds a few counts of this clone. The chain carries TRBV7-6 and TRBJ2-2, with a possible D match to TRBD1 (5 bases). CDR1 and CDR2 from the germline V gene are SGHVS and FNYEAQ. This CDR3 has 14 residues. Trimming pared 6 bases from V and 7 bases from J, leaving 15 bases between. CDR3 amino acids: CASRGPEWGGELFF. The CDR3 DNA reads TGTGCCAGCAGGGGGCCGGAGTGGGGCGGGGAGCTGTTTTTT.

CDR3 residues: CASRYAPTSGTYEQYF. CDR3 bases: TGCGCCAGCAGGTATGCCCCGACTAGCGGAACCTACGAGCAGTACTTC. The chain uses TRBV5-1 and TRBJ2-7; 9 nucleotides match TRBD2. Germline V gene data show CDR1 as SGHRS and CDR2 as YFSETQ. The trim removed 5 bases at V and 2 bases at J, leaving 11 bases unmatched. The CDR3 spans 16 residues.

The J gene is TRBJ1-1, the V gene TRBV11-2; D is uncertain. V lost 6 bases and J lost 3, with 11 bases in between. The CDR3 loop spans 13 amino acids. Germline V lookup: CDR1 SGHAT, CDR2 FQNNGV. The CDR3 DNA reads TGTGCCAGCAGGGCTGCCACGGACACTGAAGCTTTCTTT. Its protein product is CASRAATDTEAFF.

CDR3 DNA: TGTGCCAGCAGCTTTAGTAGTTCGGAGCAGTACTTC. Translation gives CASSFSSSEQYF. The chain recombines TRBV7-9 with TRBJ2-7; D is unclear. Germline CDR1 is SEHNR and CDR2 is FQNEAQ (reference sequence). The CDR3 consists of 12 residues. Trimming took off 3 bases at V and 7 bases at J, with 10 bases between the two ends.

The rearrangement joins TRBV5-1 to TRBJ1-2; perhaps TRBD1 as D (6 bases). The germline gives CDR1 SGHRS, CDR2 YFSETQ. Trimming pared 0 bases from V and 8 bases from J, leaving 11 bases between. CDR3 length: 13 residues. CDR3 DNA sequence: TGCGCCAGCAGCTTGGAATACAGGGCCGGCTACACCTTC. This encodes CASSLEYRAGYTF.

The genes are TRBV5-4 and TRBJ2-5; D gene ambiguous. Germline V gene lookup returns CDR1 SGHNT and CDR2 YYREEE (reference sequence). The V and J ends lost 4 bases and 4 bases respectively, with 11 bases between them. The CDR3 is made up of 13 amino acids. The CDR3 nucleotides are TGTGCCAGCAGCCCCCCCCAATTAGAGACCCAGTACTTC. Translation gives CASSPPQLETQYF. Based on the CDR3 plus reference TRBV5-4 and TRBJ2-5, the full variable domain is ETGVTQSPTHLIKTRGQQVTLRCSSQSGHNTVSWYQQALGQGPQFIFQYYREEENGRGNFPPRFSGLQFPNYSSELNVNALELDDSALYLCASSPPQLETQYFGPGTRLLVL.

This rearrangement joins TRBV27 to TRBJ2-3; D gene ambiguous. The germline V gene has CDR1 MNHEY and CDR2 SMNVEV (reference sequence). This CDR3 spans 17 amino acids. V lost 1 base and J 0 bases, leaving 14 bases between the germline ends. CDR3 sequence (DNA): TGTGCCAGCAGTTTATTACGCGGAGTCCCTAGCACAGATACGCAGTATTTT. The encoded protein is CASSLLRGVPSTDTQYF.

This chain links TRBV9 with TRBJ1-2; TRBD1 agrees at 7 bases. Germline V gene lookup returns CDR1 SGDLS and CDR2 YYNGEE. J was trimmed by 3 bases and V by 2 bases; bases with no gene match: 4. The CDR3 has 14 amino acids. The CDR3 spells CASSVGTAHYGYTF. The CDR3 nucleotides are TGTGCCAGCAGCGTCGGGACAGCACACTATGGCTACACCTTC.

The CDR3 DNA is TGCGCCAGCAGCTGGAGCACCGGGGAGCTGTTTTTT. Translating gives CASSWSTGELFF. The chain combines TRBV5-1 with TRBJ2-2; D gene ambiguous. V lost 3 bases and J lost 4, with 4 bases in between. CDR1 and CDR2 (germline): SGHRS, YFSETQ. The CDR3 contains 12 residues.

This clone was seen ten or more times. In the same sample, other DNA sequences code for this CDR3. The J gene is TRBJ2-1, the V gene TRBV29-1, with 10 nucleotides matching TRBD2. Germline CDR1 reads SQVTM; CDR2 reads ANQGSEA. V shed 1 base, J shed 4 bases, and the junction held 10 bases outside the gene matches. The CDR3 has 17 residues. The CDR3 loop is CSVEAAGGPFLYNEQFF. CDR3 bases: TGCAGCGTTGAAGCAGCGGGAGGGCCGTTTTTGTACAATGAGCAGTTCTTC.